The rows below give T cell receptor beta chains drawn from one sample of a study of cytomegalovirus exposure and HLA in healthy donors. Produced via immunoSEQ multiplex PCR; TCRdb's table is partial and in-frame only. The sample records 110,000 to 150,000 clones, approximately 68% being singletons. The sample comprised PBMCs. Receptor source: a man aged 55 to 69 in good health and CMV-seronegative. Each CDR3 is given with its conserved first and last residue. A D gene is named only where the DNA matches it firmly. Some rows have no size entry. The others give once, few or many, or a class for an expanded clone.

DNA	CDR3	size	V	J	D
TGTGCCAGCAGCACCCAGGGGGCCCCCTACGAGCAGTACTTC	CASSTQGAPYEQYF	few	TRBV9	TRBJ2-7	TRBD1
TGCGCCAGCAGCATTTCCGGGACAGGGACAGATACGCAGTATTTT	CASSISGTGTDTQYF	.	TRBV5-1	TRBJ2-3	TRBD1
TGTGCCAGCAGCCCCCACAGGGAGAACACTGAAGCTTTCTTT	CASSPHRENTEAFF	.	TRBV27	TRBJ1-1	.
TGTGCCAGCAGCCTACGCGTGGACGGGGTTGAAGCTTTCTTT	CASSLRVDGVEAFF	.	TRBV7-6	TRBJ1-1	.
TGTGCCAGCAGTTCTCGACAGAAAAACATTCAGTACTTC	CASSSRQKNIQYF	.	TRBV28	TRBJ2-4	.
TGTGCCACCTCGGAAGGGAGCTACGAGCAGTACTTC	CATSEGSYEQYF	.	TRBV6-6	TRBJ2-7	.
TGTGCCACCAGCCCCTTGGAATTGACAGGCGGATACGAGCAGTACTTC	CATSPLELTGGYEQYF	.	TRBV15	TRBJ2-7	.
TGCGCCAGCAGCCAAGACTGGCCCCCCTACGAGCAGTACTTC	CASSQDWPPYEQYF	.	TRBV4-3	TRBJ2-7	.
TGTGCCAGCTCACCACCTGGAAATCTAGCGGGAGGGGAAGAGACCCAGTACTTC	CASSPPGNLAGGEETQYF	.	TRBV18	TRBJ2-5	TRBD2
TGTGCCAGCAGTGAATGGGCAGGGGGTGGCTACACCTTC	CASSEWAGGGYTF	.	TRBV25-1	TRBJ1-2	TRBD1
TGTGCCAGCTCAAGGGGACAGGAAGCTGGAAACACCATATATTTT	CASSRGQEAGNTIYF	few	TRBV18	TRBJ1-3	TRBD1
TGCAGCGCTAGCTTCAACAGGGACCAAGCTTTCTTT	CSASFNRDQAFF	once	TRBV29-1	TRBJ1-1	.
TGTGCCAGCAGTTACCGACACCCCGATCAGCCCCAGCATTTT	CASSYRHPDQPQHF	.	TRBV6-5	TRBJ1-5	.
TGTGCCAGCAGCCGCGCAACAGGGGACAGCTACGAGCAGTACTTC	CASSRATGDSYEQYF	.	TRBV5-4	TRBJ2-7	TRBD1
TGCGCCAGCAGCTTGGAGGGGGTGAACACTGAAGCTTTCTTT	CASSLEGVNTEAFF	.	TRBV5-1	TRBJ1-1	.
TGTGCCAGTAGTGGAAGGACTAGCGGGAGAGGTAGGGGGCAGTTCTTC	CASSGRTSGRGRGQFF	.	TRBV19	TRBJ2-1	TRBD2
TGTGCCAGCAGGTACATACAGGGGAAGAACACCTTC	CASRYIQGKNTF	once	TRBV28	TRBJ1-2	TRBD1
TGTGCCAGCAGCTTGAGACTAGCGGGAGCCTACGAGCAGTACTTC	CASSLRLAGAYEQYF	.	TRBV5-8	TRBJ2-7	TRBD2
TGTGCCACCCAGGGGGGCACTGAAGCTTTCTTT	CATQGGTEAFF	once	TRBV21-1	TRBJ1-1	.
TGTGCCTGGAGAGGGAGCTCCTACGAGCAGTACTTC	CAWRGSSYEQYF	.	TRBV30	TRBJ2-7	.
TGTGCCAGCAGTTTTCGGACTAGCGGGGCCTACGAGCAGTACTTC	CASSFRTSGAYEQYF	.	TRBV27	TRBJ2-7	TRBD2
TGCAGCGTCCCCGTAATGGTAGCGGGGTGGGGGGCAGATACGCAGTATTTT	CSVPVMVAGWGADTQYF	.	TRBV29-1	TRBJ2-3	TRBD2
TGTGCCAGCAGTGAACAGGGCCAGGGGACCCAGTACTTC	CASSEQGQGTQYF	.	TRBV2	TRBJ2-5	.
TGCAGCGTTGACAGAAACTATGGCTACACCTTC	CSVDRNYGYTF	few	TRBV29-1	TRBJ1-2	.
TGTGCCAGCAGTTTTACGGGGACAGGGGTGACGGGAAACACCATATATTTT	CASSFTGTGVTGNTIYF	.	TRBV27	TRBJ1-3	TRBD1
TGTGCCAGCAGCCCCCTAGGGGATAGCGGGAGGGAACTACACTTC	CASSPLGDSGRELHF	few	TRBV9	TRBJ2-7	TRBD2
TGCGCCAGCAGCTTGGGACAGGCAGGGTCCTACGAGCAGTACTTC	CASSLGQAGSYEQYF	.	TRBV5-1	TRBJ2-7	.
TGTGCCAGCAGCTTGGCTAGCGGGAGGGCCGAGCAGTACTTC	CASSLASGRAEQYF	.	TRBV5-4	TRBJ2-7	TRBD2
TGTGCCTGGAGATCCGGGACAGGGGGGCACTACGAGCAGTACTTC	CAWRSGTGGHYEQYF	.	TRBV30	TRBJ2-7	TRBD1
TGTGCCAGCAGCAAAGGGGCCGGGAGCTCCTACGAGCAGTACTTC	CASSKGAGSSYEQYF	.	TRBV21-1	TRBJ2-7	.
TGCAGCGTTGAAGCGGCACCCGAGGGGGTTGAAGCTTTCTTT	CSVEAAPEGVEAFF	.	TRBV29-1	TRBJ1-1	.
TGTGCCAGCAGCCCCAGGACTAGCGGGGCCCATGAGCAGTTCTTC	CASSPRTSGAHEQFF	.	TRBV7-3	TRBJ2-1	TRBD2
TGTGCCAGCAGTCCAGGTGGGACAGGGGGTTACAATGAGCAGTTCTTC	CASSPGGTGGYNEQFF	.	TRBV6-6	TRBJ2-1	TRBD1
TGTGCCAGCAGACGATTTGACAGGGCCTACGAGCAGTACTTC	CASRRFDRAYEQYF	.	TRBV28	TRBJ2-7	TRBD1
TGTGCCAGTAGTATTTTGAGCTCTGGAAACACCATATATTTT	CASSILSSGNTIYF	.	TRBV19	TRBJ1-3	.
TGTGCCAGCAGTTCCGGGACAGGGGTACAAGAGACCCAGTACTTC	CASSSGTGVQETQYF	few	TRBV28	TRBJ2-5	TRBD1
TGCGCCAGCAGCTTGGGAGGACTGCAAGAAGCTTTCTTT	CASSLGGLQEAFF	.	TRBV5-1	TRBJ1-1	.
TGTGCCAGCTCCCAAGCGGGCGGCACAGATACGCAGTATTTT	CASSQAGGTDTQYF	.	TRBV27	TRBJ2-3	.
TGCAGCGTTCCGGGCAGGGGAATGGAGACCCAGTACTTC	CSVPGRGMETQYF	.	TRBV29-1	TRBJ2-5	.
TGTGCCAGCAGTGACCGGGACAGGATTGGGAATGAGCAGTTCTTC	CASSDRDRIGNEQFF	.	TRBV6-1	TRBJ2-1	TRBD1